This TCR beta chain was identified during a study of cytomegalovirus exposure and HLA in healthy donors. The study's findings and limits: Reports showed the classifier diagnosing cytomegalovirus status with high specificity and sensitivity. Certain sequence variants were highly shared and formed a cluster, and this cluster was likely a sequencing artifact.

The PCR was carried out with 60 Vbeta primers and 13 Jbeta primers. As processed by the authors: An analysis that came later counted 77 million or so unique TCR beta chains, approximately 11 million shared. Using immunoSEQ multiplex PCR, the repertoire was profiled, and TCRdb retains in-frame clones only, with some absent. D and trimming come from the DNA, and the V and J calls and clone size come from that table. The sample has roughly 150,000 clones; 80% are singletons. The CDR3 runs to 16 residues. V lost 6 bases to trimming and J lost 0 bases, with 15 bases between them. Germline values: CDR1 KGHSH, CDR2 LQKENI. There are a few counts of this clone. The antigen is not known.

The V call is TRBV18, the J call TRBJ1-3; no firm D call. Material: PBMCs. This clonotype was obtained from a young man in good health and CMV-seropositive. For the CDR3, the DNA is TGTGCCAGCTCGACCCAGGCCCTGAGCTCTGGAAACACCATATATTTT. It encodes CASSTQALSSGNTIYF.